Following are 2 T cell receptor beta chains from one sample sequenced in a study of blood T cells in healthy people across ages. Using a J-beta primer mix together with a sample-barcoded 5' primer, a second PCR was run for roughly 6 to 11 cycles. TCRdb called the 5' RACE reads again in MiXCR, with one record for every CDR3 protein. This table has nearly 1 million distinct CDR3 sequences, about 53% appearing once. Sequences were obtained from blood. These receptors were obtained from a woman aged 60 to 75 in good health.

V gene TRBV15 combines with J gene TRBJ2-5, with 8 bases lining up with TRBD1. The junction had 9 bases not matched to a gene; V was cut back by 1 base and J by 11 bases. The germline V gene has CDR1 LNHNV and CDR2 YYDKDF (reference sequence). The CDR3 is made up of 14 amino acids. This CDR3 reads CATSRAETGAEQYF. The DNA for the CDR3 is TGTGCCACCAGCAGAGCAGAGACAGGGGCTGAGCAGTACTTC.

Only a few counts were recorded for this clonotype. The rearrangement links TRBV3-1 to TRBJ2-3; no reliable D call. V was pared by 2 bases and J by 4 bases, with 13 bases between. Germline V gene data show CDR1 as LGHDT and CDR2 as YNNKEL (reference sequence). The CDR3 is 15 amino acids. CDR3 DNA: TGTGCCAGCAGCCAATTGGCCATACGCTCAGATACGCAGTATTTT. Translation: CASSQLAIRSDTQYF.